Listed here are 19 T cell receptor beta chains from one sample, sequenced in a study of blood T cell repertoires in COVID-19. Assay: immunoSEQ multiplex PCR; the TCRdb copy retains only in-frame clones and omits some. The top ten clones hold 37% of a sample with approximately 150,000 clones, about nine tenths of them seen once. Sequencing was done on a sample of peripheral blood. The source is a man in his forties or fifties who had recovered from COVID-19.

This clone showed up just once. The CDR3 DNA is TGTGCCAGCAGCCCTGACACAATGAACACTGAAGCTTTCTTT. It specifies CASSPDTMNTEAFF. The V call is TRBV5-5, the J call TRBJ1-1; D is ambiguous. V was clipped by 4 bases and J by 0 bases, with 10 bases between them. Germline V lookup: CDR1 SGHKS, CDR2 YYEKEE (reference sequence). There are 14 residues in the CDR3. Combining the CDR3 with reference TRBV5-5 and TRBJ1-1 gives the whole variable domain DAGVTQSPTHLIKTRGQQVTLRCSPISGHKSVSWYQQVLGQGPQFIFQYYEKEERGRGNFPDRFSARQFPNYSSELNVNALLLGDSALYLCASSPDTMNTEAFFGQGTRLTVV.

In DNA, the CDR3 is TGTGCCAGCAGTGTAAGACTAGCGGGGGTCCGTGGAGAGACCCAGTACTTC. Encoded protein: CASSVRLAGVRGETQYF. The chain links TRBV2 to TRBJ2-5, with 12 bases lining up with TRBD2. The CDR3 runs to 17 residues. V was pared by 4 bases and J by 4 bases, with 10 bases of the junction left unmatched. Germline CDR1 SNHLY, CDR2 FYNNEI.

CDR3 loop: CASSADTGFYNEQFF. The CDR3 DNA is TGTGCCAGCAGCGCCGATACTGGTTTCTACAATGAGCAGTTCTTC. This chain links TRBV9 with TRBJ2-1; D remains ambiguous. The germline gives CDR1 SGDLS, CDR2 YYNGEE. Trimming cost V 3 bases and J 3 bases, with 13 bases left between them. The CDR3 spans 15 residues.

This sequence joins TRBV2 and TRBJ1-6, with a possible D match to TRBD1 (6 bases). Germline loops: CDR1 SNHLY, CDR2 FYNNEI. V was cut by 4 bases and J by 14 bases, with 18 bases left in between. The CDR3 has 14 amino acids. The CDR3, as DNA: TGTGCCAGCAGTGTGGACAGTATGAATTGGGCCCTCCACTTT. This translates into CASSVDSMNWALHF.

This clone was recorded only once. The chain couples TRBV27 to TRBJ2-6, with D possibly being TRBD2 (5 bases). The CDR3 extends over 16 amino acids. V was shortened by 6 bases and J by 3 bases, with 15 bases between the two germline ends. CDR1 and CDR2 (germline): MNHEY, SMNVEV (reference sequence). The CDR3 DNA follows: TGTGCCAGCAGCTCCGAGGGTCTACTTGGGGCCAACGTCCTGACTTTC. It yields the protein CASSSEGLLGANVLTF.

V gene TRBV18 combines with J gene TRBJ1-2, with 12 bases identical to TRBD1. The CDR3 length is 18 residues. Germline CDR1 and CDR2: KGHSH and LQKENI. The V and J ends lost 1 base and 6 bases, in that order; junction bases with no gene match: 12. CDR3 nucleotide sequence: TGTGCCAGCTCACCACGGGGCCCGGGACAGGGGGCGATAGATGGCTACACCTTC. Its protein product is CASSPRGPGQGAIDGYTF.

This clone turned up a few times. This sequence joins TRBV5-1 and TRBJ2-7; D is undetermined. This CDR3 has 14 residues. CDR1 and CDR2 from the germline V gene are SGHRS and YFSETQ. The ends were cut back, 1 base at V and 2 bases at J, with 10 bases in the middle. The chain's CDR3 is CASSLNSQTYEQYF. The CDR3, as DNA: TGCGCCAGCAGCTTGAATTCGCAGACCTACGAGCAGTACTTC. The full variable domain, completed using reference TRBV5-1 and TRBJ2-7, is KAGVTQTPRYLIKTRGQQVTLSCSPISGHRSVSWYQQTPGQGLQFLFEYFSETQRNKGNFPGRFSGRQFSNSRSEMNVSTLELGDSALYLCASSLNSQTYEQYFGPGTRLTVT.

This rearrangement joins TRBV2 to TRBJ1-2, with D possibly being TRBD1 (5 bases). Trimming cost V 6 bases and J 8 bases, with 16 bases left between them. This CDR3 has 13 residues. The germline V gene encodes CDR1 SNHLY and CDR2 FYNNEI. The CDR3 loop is CASRVQGTEGYTF. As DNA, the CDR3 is TGTGCCAGCAGGGTCCAGGGTACGGAGGGCTACACCTTC.

Here the CDR3 reads CASSLELAQIMTDTQYF. In DNA, the CDR3 is TGTGCCAGCAGCTTGGAACTAGCTCAGATTATGACAGATACGCAGTATTTT. The rearrangement uses TRBV5-8 and TRBJ2-3, with TRBD2 as a possible D gene (6 bases). Germline lookup yields CDR1 SGHTS and CDR2 YDEGEE. V lost 0 bases and J lost 3, with 17 bases in between. This CDR3 region has 17 residues.

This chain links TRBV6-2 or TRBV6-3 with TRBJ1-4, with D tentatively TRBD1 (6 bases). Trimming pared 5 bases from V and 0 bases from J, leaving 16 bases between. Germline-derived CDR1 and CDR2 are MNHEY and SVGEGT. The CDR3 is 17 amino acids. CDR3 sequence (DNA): TGTGCCAGCAGTAGGACCGGGACAACTGCAACTAATGAAAAACTGTTTTTT. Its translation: CASSRTGTTATNEKLFF.

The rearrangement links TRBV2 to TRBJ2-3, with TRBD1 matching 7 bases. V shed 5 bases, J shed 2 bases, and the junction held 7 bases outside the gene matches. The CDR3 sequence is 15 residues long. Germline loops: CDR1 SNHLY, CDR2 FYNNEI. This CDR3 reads CASSLGQASTDTQYF. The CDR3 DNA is TGTGCCAGCAGTCTCGGACAGGCATCCACAGATACGCAGTATTTT.

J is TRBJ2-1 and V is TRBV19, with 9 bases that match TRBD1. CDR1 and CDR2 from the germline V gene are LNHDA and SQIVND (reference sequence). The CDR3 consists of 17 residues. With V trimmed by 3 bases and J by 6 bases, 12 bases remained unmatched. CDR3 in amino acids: CASSMDSGTGWGNEQFF. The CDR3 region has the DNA TGTGCCAGTAGTATGGATTCCGGGACAGGGTGGGGCAATGAGCAGTTCTTC.

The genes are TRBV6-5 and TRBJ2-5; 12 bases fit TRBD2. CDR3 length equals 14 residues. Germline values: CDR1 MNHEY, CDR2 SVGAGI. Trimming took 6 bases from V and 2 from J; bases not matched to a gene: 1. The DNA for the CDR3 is TGTGCCAGCAGGCTAGCGGGGGGGCAAGAGACCCAGTACTTC. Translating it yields CASRLAGGQETQYF.

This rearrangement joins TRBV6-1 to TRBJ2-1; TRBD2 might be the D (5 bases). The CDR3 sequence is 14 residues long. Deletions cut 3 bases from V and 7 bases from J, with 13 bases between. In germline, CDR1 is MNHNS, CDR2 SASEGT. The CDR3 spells CASSDSGNPNEQFF. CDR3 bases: TGTGCCAGCAGTGACAGCGGTAACCCAAATGAGCAGTTCTTC.

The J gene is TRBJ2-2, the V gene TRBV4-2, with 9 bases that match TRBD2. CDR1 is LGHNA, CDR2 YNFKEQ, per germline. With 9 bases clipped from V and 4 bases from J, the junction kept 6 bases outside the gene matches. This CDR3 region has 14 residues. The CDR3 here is CASERRGGTGELFF. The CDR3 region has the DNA TGTGCCAGTGAGCGGCGGGGGGGCACCGGGGAGCTGTTTTTT.

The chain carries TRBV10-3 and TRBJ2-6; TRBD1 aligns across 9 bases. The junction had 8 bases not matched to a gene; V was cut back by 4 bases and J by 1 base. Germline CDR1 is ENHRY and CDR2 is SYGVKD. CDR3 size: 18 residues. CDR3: CAISVSGQGISGANVLTF. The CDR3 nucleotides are TGTGCCATCAGTGTTTCGGGACAGGGTATTTCTGGGGCCAACGTCCTGACTTTC.

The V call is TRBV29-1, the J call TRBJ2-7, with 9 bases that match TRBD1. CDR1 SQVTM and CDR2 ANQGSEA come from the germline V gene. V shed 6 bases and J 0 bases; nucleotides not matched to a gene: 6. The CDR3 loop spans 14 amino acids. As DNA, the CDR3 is TGCAGCGTAGACAGACAGGGGGGCTCCTACGAGCAGTACTTC. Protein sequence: CSVDRQGGSYEQYF.

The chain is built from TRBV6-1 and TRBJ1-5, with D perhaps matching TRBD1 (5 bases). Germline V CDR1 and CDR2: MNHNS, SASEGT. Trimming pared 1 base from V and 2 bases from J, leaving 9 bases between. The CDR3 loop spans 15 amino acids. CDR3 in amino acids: CASSEVRGGNQPQHF. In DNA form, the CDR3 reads TGTGCCAGCAGTGAAGTTAGGGGTGGCAATCAGCCCCAGCATTTT.

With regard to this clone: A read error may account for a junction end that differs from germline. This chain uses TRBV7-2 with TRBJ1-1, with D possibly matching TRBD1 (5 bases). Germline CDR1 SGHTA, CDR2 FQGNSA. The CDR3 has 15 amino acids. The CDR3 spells CASSSLSTANTGAFF. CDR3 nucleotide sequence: TGTGCCAGCAGCTCTCTCTCGACAGCGAACACTGGAGCTTTCTTT.